This T cell receptor (beta chain) was documented in a study of glioma-infiltrating T cells. Overall study results and limits: Tissue-blood divergence was below expectation in non-neoplastic patients, above in gliomas.

Germline assignment: CDR1 DFQATT and CDR2 SNEGSKA (reference sequence). The length of the CDR3 is 13 residues. The ends were cut back, 1 base at V and 0 bases at J, with 4 bases in the middle. Amplification of TCR alpha and beta CDR3 regions from RNA used iRepertoire nested multiplex PCR. TCRdb re-analysed the multiplex PCR reads in MiXCR, keeping a single row per CDR3 protein. This sample has over 80,000 distinct CDR3 sequences, with 40% found just once. The table lists this clonotype with many counts. Its cognate antigen is unknown. The material sequenced was glioma tissue, nonneoplastic brain tissue, or PBMCs (not recorded which). The receptor comes from a human donor with low-grade glioma or glioblastoma, undergoing nonglioma brain surgery, or in good health (not recorded which). This chain joins TRBV20-1 and TRBJ1-5; D unclear. Written as DNA, the CDR3 is TGCAGTGCTAGAGTAGATAGCAATCAGCCCCAGCATTTT. Amino acid sequence: CSARVDSNQPQHF.